Below are 9 T cell receptor beta chains sequenced from a single sample in a study of monozygotic twins with inflammatory bowel disease (dated by TCRdb to the late 2010s). Library construction relied on 5' RACE. The sequencing machine was an Illumina HiSeq 2500. TCRdb reprocessed the reads and provides one entry for every CDR3 protein sequence; no DNA is given. Per the sample table, the count is about 420,000 distinct CDR3 sequences. Under 3% of the sample rests with the top ten. Source material: blood. Source of these receptors: a human donor with ulcerative colitis or Crohn's disease, or a healthy co-twin of an affected twin (not recorded which).

The rearrangement uses TRBV24-1 and TRBJ2-1; TCRdb names TRBD1, which stays unverified in the absence of DNA. This CDR3 has 15 amino acids. CDR1 is KGHDR and CDR2 is SFDVKD in the germline V gene. The CDR3 here is CATSDPGVGSNEQFF.

J is TRBJ2-1 and V is TRBV13; TCRdb returns TRBD1, unconfirmable since there is no DNA. Germline assignment: CDR1 PRHDT and CDR2 FYEKMQ (reference sequence). This CDR3 spans 15 amino acids. CDR3 sequence: CASSLARDRGYEQFF.

The CDR3 loop reads CSAAWGLAGEETQYF. The gene calls are TRBV20-1 and TRBJ2-5; TCRdb reports TRBD2, a call that lacks DNA to check it against. This CDR3 is built from 15 residues. The germline V gene encodes CDR1 DFQATT and CDR2 SNEGSKA (reference sequence).

The genes are TRBV5-1 and TRBJ2-7; TCRdb returns TRBD1, unconfirmable since there is no DNA. Germline CDR1 SGHRS, CDR2 YFSETQ. The CDR3 covers 15 residues. The CDR3 spells CASSLVVQGLDEQYF.

The chain employs TRBV5-4 and TRBJ2-1; TCRdb gives TRBD2 as the D gene, but with no DNA this cannot be confirmed. Germline values: CDR1 SGHNT, CDR2 YYREEE (reference sequence). CDR3 length: 14 residues. The CDR3 loop reads CASSLVTFANEQFF.

J is TRBJ2-7 and V is TRBV9. Germline CDR1 is SGDLS and CDR2 is YYNGEE. The length of the CDR3 is 14 residues. CDR3 amino acids: CASSVAAVGYEQYF.

The rearrangement joins TRBV5-1 to TRBJ1-4; lacking DNA, the TRBD1 call made by TCRdb goes unchecked. The CDR3 extends over 15 amino acids. The germline gives CDR1 SGHRS, CDR2 YFSETQ. This CDR3 is CASSLLDRNNEKLFF.

The chain combines TRBV20-1 with TRBJ1-3; TCRdb names TRBD1, which stays unverified in the absence of DNA. This CDR3 has 13 amino acids. Germline lookup yields CDR1 DFQATT and CDR2 SNEGSKA (reference sequence). The CDR3 is CSALQGNRNTIYF.

This rearrangement joins TRBV4-3 to TRBJ2-7; the D call of TRBD2 rests on TCRdb alone, since no DNA is present to check it. Germline V gene data show CDR1 as LGHNA and CDR2 as YSLEER. The length of the CDR3 is 15 residues. CDR3 residues: CASSQEASGTYEQYF.